These T cell receptor beta chains were read from a single sample in a study of radiation and T cells in renal cell carcinoma. Only in-frame clones appear in the TCRdb table, and some are missing; sequencing was by immunoSEQ multiplex PCR. The data hold some 120,000 clones, with roughly four fifths observed a single time. This specimen consisted of blood, obtained from a patient whose treatment included radiotherapy and nephrectomy. The receptors come from a man aged 45-65 years with renal cell carcinoma. Each CDR3 is given with its conserved first and last residue. Each record gives: V gene, clone size, J gene, D gene, CDR3 DNA, CDR3 protein. A D gene is named only where the DNA matches it firmly. Clone size is stated in some rows and not others, as once, few, many or a class when expanded.

V gene: TRBV6-1; clone size: .; J gene: TRBJ1-1; D gene: TRBD1; CDR3 DNA: TGTGCCAGCAGAACAGGGGTGGTGAACACTGAAGCTTTCTTT; CDR3 protein: CASRTGVVNTEAFF
V gene: TRBV18; clone size: .; J gene: TRBJ2-3; D gene: .; CDR3 DNA: TGTGCCAGCTCACCACTACCTACTAGCACAGATACGCAGTATTTT; CDR3 protein: CASSPLPTSTDTQYF
V gene: TRBV5-1; clone size: .; J gene: TRBJ2-1; D gene: .; CDR3 DNA: TGCGCCAGCAGCACTGACAATGAGCAGTTCTTC; CDR3 protein: CASSTDNEQFF
V gene: TRBV10-1; clone size: .; J gene: TRBJ2-7; D gene: .; CDR3 DNA: TGCGCCAGGACTCAAAGAGCGGGACACTACGAGCAGTACTTC; CDR3 protein: CARTQRAGHYEQYF
V gene: TRBV6-1; clone size: .; J gene: TRBJ1-2; D gene: TRBD1; CDR3 DNA: TGTGCCAGCAGGACAGGGATAGGTGACTATGGCTACACCTTC; CDR3 protein: CASRTGIGDYGYTF
V gene: TRBV5-4; clone size: .; J gene: TRBJ2-3; D gene: TRBD2; CDR3 DNA: TGTGCCAGCAGCAGCCGACTAGCGGGAGAAACCGATACGCAGTATTTT; CDR3 protein: CASSSRLAGETDTQYF
V gene: TRBV5-8; clone size: .; J gene: TRBJ2-7; D gene: .; CDR3 DNA: TGTGCCAGCAGCTTGGTAGGTTACGAGCAGTACTTC; CDR3 protein: CASSLVGYEQYF
V gene: TRBV28; clone size: .; J gene: TRBJ1-5; D gene: .; CDR3 DNA: TGTGCCAGCAGTTTGCGCCTACGACCGCAAAATCAGCCCCAGCATTTT; CDR3 protein: CASSLRLRPQNQPQHF
V gene: TRBV7-9; clone size: .; J gene: TRBJ1-1; D gene: .; CDR3 DNA: TGTGCCAGCACCTCCGGGATTAATATCCTTGAAGCTTTCTTT; CDR3 protein: CASTSGINILEAFF
V gene: TRBV5-4; clone size: .; J gene: TRBJ2-2; D gene: TRBD1; CDR3 DNA: TGTGCCAGCGGATCGGGACAGGGATTTGTAACCGGGGAGCTGTTTTTT; CDR3 protein: CASGSGQGFVTGELFF
V gene: TRBV9; clone size: .; J gene: TRBJ2-2; D gene: TRBD1; CDR3 DNA: TGTGCCAGCAGCGTAGAATCGGGACAGGGATCCGGGGAGCTGTTTTTT; CDR3 protein: CASSVESGQGSGELFF
V gene: TRBV29-1; clone size: many; J gene: TRBJ1-5; D gene: .; CDR3 DNA: TGCAGCGTTGGGGAGTTTAGCAATCAGCCCCAGCATTTT; CDR3 protein: CSVGEFSNQPQHF
V gene: TRBV7-8; clone size: few; J gene: TRBJ2-3; D gene: .; CDR3 DNA: TGTGCCAGCAGCCCTCGGATTGTGACAGATACGCAGTATTTT; CDR3 protein: CASSPRIVTDTQYF
V gene: TRBV5-1; clone size: .; J gene: TRBJ2-7; D gene: TRBD2; CDR3 DNA: TGCGCCAGCAGCTTGGCGACTAGCGAGTCCTACGAGCAGTACTTC; CDR3 protein: CASSLATSESYEQYF
V gene: TRBV28; clone size: .; J gene: TRBJ1-5; D gene: TRBD1; CDR3 DNA: TGTGCCAGCAGCCAGGACAGGTACGAACAGCCCCAGCATTTT; CDR3 protein: CASSQDRYEQPQHF
V gene: TRBV6-1; clone size: .; J gene: TRBJ2-1; D gene: .; CDR3 DNA: TGTGCCAGCAGTGAAATGTCTAACCCGTACAATGAGCAGTTCTTC; CDR3 protein: CASSEMSNPYNEQFF
V gene: TRBV6-4; clone size: .; J gene: TRBJ2-3; D gene: .; CDR3 DNA: TGTGCCAGCAGTGACTCGAAAGGCTTTTGTGTGGAGTTTTTGGCCACAGATACGCAGTATTTT; CDR3 protein: CASSDSKGFCVEFLATDTQYF
V gene: TRBV18; clone size: .; J gene: TRBJ1-5; D gene: .; CDR3 DNA: TGTGCCAGCTCACCAGAGACGGGTCGTCCGCCCCAGCATTTT; CDR3 protein: CASSPETGRPPQHF
V gene: TRBV27; clone size: .; J gene: TRBJ1-6; D gene: .; CDR3 DNA: TGTGCCAGCAGTTTATCCCTCGGGCAGGCATGGAATTCACCCCTCCACTTT; CDR3 protein: CASSLSLGQAWNSPLHF
V gene: TRBV18; clone size: .; J gene: TRBJ1-1; D gene: .; CDR3 DNA: TGTGCCAGCTCACCAACTGGCGGGGGAGTAGACACTGAAGCTTTCTTT; CDR3 protein: CASSPTGGGVDTEAFF
V gene: TRBV5-5; clone size: .; J gene: TRBJ1-2; D gene: .; CDR3 DNA: TGTGCCAGCAGCTTGTGGGGGGCTCCGGCCATGAACTATGGCTACACCTTC; CDR3 protein: CASSLWGAPAMNYGYTF
V gene: TRBV9; clone size: .; J gene: TRBJ2-6; D gene: TRBD1; CDR3 DNA: TGTGCCAGCAGCGTTTCAAGGTCCCCGGGACAGGGTTACTCTGGGGCCAACGTCCTGACTTTC; CDR3 protein: CASSVSRSPGQGYSGANVLTF
V gene: TRBV6-4; clone size: few; J gene: TRBJ2-1; D gene: TRBD1; CDR3 DNA: TGTGCCAGCAGGCCCGGACAGGGGATTGGCAATGAGCAGTTCTTC; CDR3 protein: CASRPGQGIGNEQFF
V gene: TRBV5-1; clone size: .; J gene: TRBJ2-2; D gene: .; CDR3 DNA: TGCGCCAGCAGCTTGGATTTGTCTGAGAACACCGGGGAGCTGTTTTTT; CDR3 protein: CASSLDLSENTGELFF
V gene: TRBV29-1; clone size: .; J gene: TRBJ2-7; D gene: .; CDR3 DNA: TGCAGCGTTGACGACAGCGACTACGAGCAGTACTTC; CDR3 protein: CSVDDSDYEQYF
V gene: TRBV4-1; clone size: .; J gene: TRBJ1-2; D gene: .; CDR3 DNA: TGCGCCAGCAGCCAAGAGGACGGCATAAGTAACTATGGCTACACCTTC; CDR3 protein: CASSQEDGISNYGYTF
V gene: TRBV9; clone size: .; J gene: TRBJ2-7; D gene: .; CDR3 DNA: TGTGCCAGCAGCGCAACCCTTCCAAACTCCCTTTTGGGCGAGCAGTACTTC; CDR3 protein: CASSATLPNSLLGEQYF
V gene: TRBV7-8; clone size: .; J gene: TRBJ2-5; D gene: .; CDR3 DNA: TGTGCCAGCAGCTTAGGGGGGTCTGTTGCAGAGACCCAGTACTTC; CDR3 protein: CASSLGGSVAETQYF
V gene: TRBV4-3; clone size: .; J gene: TRBJ2-3; D gene: TRBD2; CDR3 DNA: TGCGCCAGCAGCCAAGATGGGGCGGGGGGGCCTGGAGATACGCAGTATTTT; CDR3 protein: CASSQDGAGGPGDTQYF
V gene: TRBV5-1; clone size: .; J gene: TRBJ1-4; D gene: .; CDR3 DNA: TGCGCCAGCAGCTTGGTTTCAGGGGCGGATGAAAAACTGTTTTTT; CDR3 protein: CASSLVSGADEKLFF
V gene: TRBV30; clone size: .; J gene: TRBJ2-3; D gene: TRBD1; CDR3 DNA: TGTGCCGGAAACAGGGGGAATGCAGATACGCAGTATTTT; CDR3 protein: CAGNRGNADTQYF
V gene: TRBV7-2; clone size: .; J gene: TRBJ2-5; D gene: .; CDR3 DNA: TGTGCCAGCAGCCTCCAAGATTACCAAGAGACCCAGTACTTC; CDR3 protein: CASSLQDYQETQYF
V gene: TRBV10-1; clone size: .; J gene: TRBJ1-1; D gene: .; CDR3 DNA: TGCGCCAGCAGTGAGGACAGTTACACTGAAGCTTTCTTT; CDR3 protein: CASSEDSYTEAFF
V gene: TRBV19; clone size: medium-sized; J gene: TRBJ1-5; D gene: .; CDR3 DNA: TGTGCCAGTAGTATAATACAGGATAGCAATCAGCCCCAGCATTTT; CDR3 protein: CASSIIQDSNQPQHF
V gene: TRBV4-1; clone size: .; J gene: TRBJ1-1; D gene: .; CDR3 DNA: TGCGCCAGCAGCCAAGATGCACACTGGGAGAACACTGAAGCTTTCTTT; CDR3 protein: CASSQDAHWENTEAFF
V gene: TRBV7-2; clone size: .; J gene: TRBJ1-1; D gene: .; CDR3 DNA: TGTGCCAGCAGAGCCTCAGGACTTATGGGGACTGAAGCTTTCTTT; CDR3 protein: CASRASGLMGTEAFF
V gene: TRBV30; clone size: .; J gene: TRBJ1-1; D gene: .; CDR3 DNA: TGTGCCTGGAGGCCAGGGCTGAACACTGAAGCTTTCTTT; CDR3 protein: CAWRPGLNTEAFF
V gene: TRBV5-1; clone size: .; J gene: TRBJ2-3; D gene: .; CDR3 DNA: TGCGCCAGCAGCTTGGAGGCCGGCACAGATACGCAGTATTTT; CDR3 protein: CASSLEAGTDTQYF
V gene: TRBV5-1; clone size: .; J gene: TRBJ1-2; D gene: TRBD1; CDR3 DNA: TGCGCCAGCAGCTTGGAAGGGGGACAGCCCAACTATGGCTACACCTTC; CDR3 protein: CASSLEGGQPNYGYTF
V gene: TRBV19; clone size: .; J gene: TRBJ1-3; D gene: TRBD1; CDR3 DNA: TGTGCCAGTAGTACACACGTCAGGGGGCGATACTCTGGAAACACCATATATTTT; CDR3 protein: CASSTHVRGRYSGNTIYF
V gene: TRBV7-9; clone size: .; J gene: TRBJ2-5; D gene: TRBD1; CDR3 DNA: TGTGCCAGCAGCTCGACAGGGACCGAGACCCAGTACTTC; CDR3 protein: CASSSTGTETQYF
V gene: TRBV7-9; clone size: .; J gene: TRBJ2-3; D gene: .; CDR3 DNA: TGTGCCAGCAGCAACCGACAGCTGGGGACAGATACGCAGTATTTT; CDR3 protein: CASSNRQLGTDTQYF
V gene: TRBV9; clone size: .; J gene: TRBJ2-5; D gene: TRBD1; CDR3 DNA: TGTGCCAGCAGCGTAGCTACAGGGGTTAGGGAGACCCAGTACTTC; CDR3 protein: CASSVATGVRETQYF
V gene: TRBV7-3; clone size: .; J gene: TRBJ2-7; D gene: TRBD2; CDR3 DNA: TGTGCCAGCAGCTTAGGTGCGGGAGTGGACGAGCAGTACTTC; CDR3 protein: CASSLGAGVDEQYF
V gene: TRBV7-9; clone size: .; J gene: TRBJ1-2; D gene: .; CDR3 DNA: TGTGCCAGCAGCTTGGATGGACCGACAAGGGGCTATGGCTACACCTTC; CDR3 protein: CASSLDGPTRGYGYTF
V gene: TRBV7-8; clone size: .; J gene: TRBJ2-7; D gene: .; CDR3 DNA: TGTGCCAGCAGCTTAGCGGGTTCAGATGAGCAGTACTTC; CDR3 protein: CASSLAGSDEQYF
V gene: TRBV2; clone size: .; J gene: TRBJ2-6; D gene: .; CDR3 DNA: TGTGCCAGCAGTGAACACTCCGGGGCCAACGTCCTGACTTTC; CDR3 protein: CASSEHSGANVLTF
V gene: TRBV5-1; clone size: .; J gene: TRBJ2-1; D gene: TRBD2; CDR3 DNA: TGCGCCAGCAGCTTGTTACCTAGCGGGGGTGATGAGCAGTTCTTC; CDR3 protein: CASSLLPSGGDEQFF
V gene: TRBV5-4; clone size: .; J gene: TRBJ2-3; D gene: TRBD2; CDR3 DNA: TGTGCCAGCAGCTTGGTGGGGGGACTAGTCGCAGATACGCAGTATTTT; CDR3 protein: CASSLVGGLVADTQYF
V gene: TRBV5-5; clone size: .; J gene: TRBJ2-7; D gene: .; CDR3 DNA: TGTGCCAGCAGCTTGTCCTCCTACGAGCAGTACTTC; CDR3 protein: CASSLSSYEQYF
V gene: TRBV11-3; clone size: .; J gene: TRBJ2-1; D gene: .; CDR3 DNA: TGTGCCAGCAGCCAGGGGCTTAGCTCCTACAATGAGCAGTTCTTC; CDR3 protein: CASSQGLSSYNEQFF
V gene: TRBV5-1; clone size: .; J gene: TRBJ2-5; D gene: TRBD2; CDR3 DNA: TGCGCCAGCACGAGGGGGACTAGCGGGGGCCGGGTAGAGACCCAGTACTTC; CDR3 protein: CASTRGTSGGRVETQYF
V gene: TRBV5-1; clone size: .; J gene: TRBJ1-1; D gene: .; CDR3 DNA: TGCGCCAGCAGCTTGGCCGCAGGGCGAAACACTGAAGCTTTCTTT; CDR3 protein: CASSLAAGRNTEAFF
V gene: TRBV15; clone size: .; J gene: TRBJ2-5; D gene: TRBD2; CDR3 DNA: TGTGCCACACGGACTAGCGGGAGCGAGACCCAGTACTTC; CDR3 protein: CATRTSGSETQYF